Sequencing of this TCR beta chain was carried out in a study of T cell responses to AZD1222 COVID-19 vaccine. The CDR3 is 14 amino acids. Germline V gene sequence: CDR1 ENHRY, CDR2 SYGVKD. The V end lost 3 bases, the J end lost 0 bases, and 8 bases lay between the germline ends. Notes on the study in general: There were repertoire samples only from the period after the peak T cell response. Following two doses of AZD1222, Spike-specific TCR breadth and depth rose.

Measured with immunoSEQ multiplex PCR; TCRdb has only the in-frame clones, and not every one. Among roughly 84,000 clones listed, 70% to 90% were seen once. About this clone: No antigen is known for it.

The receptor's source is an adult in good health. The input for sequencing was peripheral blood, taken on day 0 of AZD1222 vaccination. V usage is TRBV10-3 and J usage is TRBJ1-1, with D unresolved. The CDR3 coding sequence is TGTGCCATCAGTGAAAGGACGATGAACACTGAAGCTTTCTTT. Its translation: CAISERTMNTEAFF.